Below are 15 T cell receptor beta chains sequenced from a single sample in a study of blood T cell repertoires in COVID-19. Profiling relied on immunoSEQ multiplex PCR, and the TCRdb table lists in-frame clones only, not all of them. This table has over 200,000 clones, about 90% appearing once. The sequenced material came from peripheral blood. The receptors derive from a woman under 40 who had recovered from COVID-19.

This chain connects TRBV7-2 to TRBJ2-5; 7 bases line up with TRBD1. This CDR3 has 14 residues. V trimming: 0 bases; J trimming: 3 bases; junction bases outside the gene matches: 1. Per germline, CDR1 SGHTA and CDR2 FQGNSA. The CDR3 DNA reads TGTGCCAGCAGCTTAGCAGGGGGCAAAGAGACCCAGTACTTC. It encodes CASSLAGGKETQYF.

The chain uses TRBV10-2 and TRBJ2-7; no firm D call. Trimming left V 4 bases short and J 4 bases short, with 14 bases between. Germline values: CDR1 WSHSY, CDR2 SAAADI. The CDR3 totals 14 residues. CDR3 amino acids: CASSVAQNLYEQYF. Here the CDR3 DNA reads TGCGCCAGCAGTGTGGCACAGAACCTTTACGAGCAGTACTTC.

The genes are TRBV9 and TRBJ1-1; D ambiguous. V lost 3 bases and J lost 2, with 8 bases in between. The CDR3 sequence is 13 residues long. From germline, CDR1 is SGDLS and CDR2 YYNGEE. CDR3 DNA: TGTGCCAGCAGCGAAACACCAAACACTGAAGCTTTCTTT. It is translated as CASSETPNTEAFF.

The CDR3 loop reads CASSGLADNEQFF. The CDR3 nucleotides read TGTGCCAGCTCAGGGCTAGCGGACAATGAGCAGTTCTTC. The chain employs TRBV18 and TRBJ2-1, with 7 positions matching TRBD2. Germline V lookup: CDR1 KGHSH, CDR2 LQKENI. The CDR3 length is 13 residues. Trimming cost V 5 bases and J 5 bases; bases outside gene matches: 3. The full variable domain, completed using reference TRBV18 and TRBJ2-1, is NAGVMQNPRHLVRRRGQEARLRCSPMKGHSHVYWYRQLPEEGLKFMVYLQKENIIDESGMPKERFSAEFPKEGPSILRIQQVVRGDSAAYFCASSGLADNEQFFGPGTRLTVL.

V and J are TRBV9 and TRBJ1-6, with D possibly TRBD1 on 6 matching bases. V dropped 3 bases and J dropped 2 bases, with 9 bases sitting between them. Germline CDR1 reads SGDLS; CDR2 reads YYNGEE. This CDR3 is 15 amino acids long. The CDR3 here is CASSDRDTYNSPLHF. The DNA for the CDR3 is TGTGCCAGCAGCGACCGGGACACCTATAATTCACCCCTCCACTTT.

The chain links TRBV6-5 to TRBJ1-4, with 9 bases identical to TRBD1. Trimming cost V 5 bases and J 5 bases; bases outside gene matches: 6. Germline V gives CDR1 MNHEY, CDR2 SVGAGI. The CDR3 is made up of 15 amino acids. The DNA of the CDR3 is TGTGCCAGCAGTCACACAGGGGGCTTCAATGAAAAACTGTTTTTT. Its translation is CASSHTGGFNEKLFF.

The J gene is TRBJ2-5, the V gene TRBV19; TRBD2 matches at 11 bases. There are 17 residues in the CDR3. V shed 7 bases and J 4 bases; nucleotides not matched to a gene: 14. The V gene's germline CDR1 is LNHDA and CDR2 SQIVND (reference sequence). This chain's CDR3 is CASKKAEGLADIETQYF. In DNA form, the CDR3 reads TGTGCCAGTAAAAAGGCCGAGGGACTAGCGGATATAGAGACCCAGTACTTC.

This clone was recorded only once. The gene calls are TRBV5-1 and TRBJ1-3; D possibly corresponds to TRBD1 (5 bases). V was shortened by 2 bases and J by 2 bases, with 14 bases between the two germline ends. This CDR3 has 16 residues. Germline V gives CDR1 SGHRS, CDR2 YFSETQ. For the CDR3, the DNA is TGCGCCAGCAGCTTAAGTGGGACTCATCCTGGAAACACCATATATTTT. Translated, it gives CASSLSGTHPGNTIYF. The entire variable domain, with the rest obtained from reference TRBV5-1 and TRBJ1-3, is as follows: KAGVTQTPRYLIKTRGQQVTLSCSPISGHRSVSWYQQTPGQGLQFLFEYFSETQRNKGNFPGRFSGRQFSNSRSEMNVSTLELGDSALYLCASSLSGTHPGNTIYFGEGSWLTVV.

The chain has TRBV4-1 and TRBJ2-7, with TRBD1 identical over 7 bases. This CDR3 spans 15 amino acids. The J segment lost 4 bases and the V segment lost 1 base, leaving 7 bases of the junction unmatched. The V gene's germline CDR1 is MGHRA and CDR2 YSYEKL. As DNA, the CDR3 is TGCGCCAGCAGCCAAGGTCGAGGGGGCCGGTACGAGCAGTACTTC. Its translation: CASSQGRGGRYEQYF.

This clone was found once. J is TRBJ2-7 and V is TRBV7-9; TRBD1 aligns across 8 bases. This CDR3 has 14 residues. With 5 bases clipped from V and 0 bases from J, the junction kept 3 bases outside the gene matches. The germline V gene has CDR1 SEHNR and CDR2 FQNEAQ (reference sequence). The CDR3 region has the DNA TGTGCCAGCAGCACGGACAGGGCCTCCTACGAGCAGTACTTC. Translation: CASSTDRASYEQYF.

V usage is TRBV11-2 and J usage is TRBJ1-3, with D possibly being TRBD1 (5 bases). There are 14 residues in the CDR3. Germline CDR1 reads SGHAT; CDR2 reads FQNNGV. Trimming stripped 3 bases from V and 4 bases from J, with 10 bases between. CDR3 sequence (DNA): TGTGCCAGCAGCTTGGGGCAGGGAGGAAACACCATATATTTT. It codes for CASSLGQGGNTIYF.

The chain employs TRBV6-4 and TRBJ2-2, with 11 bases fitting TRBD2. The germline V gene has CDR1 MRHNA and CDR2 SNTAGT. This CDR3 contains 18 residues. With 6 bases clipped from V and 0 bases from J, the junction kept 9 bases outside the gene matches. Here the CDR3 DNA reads TGTGCCAGCAGCGCCCTAGCGGGGGGTCACGCGAACACCGGGGAGCTGTTTTTT. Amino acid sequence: CASSALAGGHANTGELFF.

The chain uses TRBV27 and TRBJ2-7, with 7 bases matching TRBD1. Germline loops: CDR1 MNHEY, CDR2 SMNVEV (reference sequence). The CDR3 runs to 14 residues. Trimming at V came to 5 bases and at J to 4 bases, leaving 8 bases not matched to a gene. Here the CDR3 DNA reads TGTGCCAGCAGTCCACCAGGGGGTGTGTACGAGCAGTACTTC. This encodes CASSPPGGVYEQYF.

In nucleotides, the CDR3 is TGCGCCAGCAGCTTGGGATGGGGACAGGGGAACGTCCTGACTTTC. It specifies CASSLGWGQGNVLTF. The chain recombines TRBV5-1 with TRBJ2-6; 10 bases are a match to TRBD1. This CDR3 contains 15 residues. CDR1 is SGHRS and CDR2 is YFSETQ in the germline V gene. Trimming at V came to 0 bases and at J to 10 bases, leaving 4 bases not matched to a gene. The whole variable domain, remainder taken from reference TRBV5-1 and TRBJ2-6, is KAGVTQTPRYLIKTRGQQVTLSCSPISGHRSVSWYQQTPGQGLQFLFEYFSETQRNKGNFPGRFSGRQFSNSRSEMNVSTLELGDSALYLCASSLGWGQGNVLTFGAGSRLTVL.

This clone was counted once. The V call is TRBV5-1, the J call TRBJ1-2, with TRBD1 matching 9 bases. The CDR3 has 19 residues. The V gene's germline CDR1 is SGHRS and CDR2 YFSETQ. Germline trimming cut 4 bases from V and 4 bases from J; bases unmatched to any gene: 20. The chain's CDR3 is CASSPWPGQGIFRGYGYTF. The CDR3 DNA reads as TGCGCCAGCAGCCCCTGGCCGGGACAGGGAATTTTTCGTGGCTATGGCTACACCTTC.